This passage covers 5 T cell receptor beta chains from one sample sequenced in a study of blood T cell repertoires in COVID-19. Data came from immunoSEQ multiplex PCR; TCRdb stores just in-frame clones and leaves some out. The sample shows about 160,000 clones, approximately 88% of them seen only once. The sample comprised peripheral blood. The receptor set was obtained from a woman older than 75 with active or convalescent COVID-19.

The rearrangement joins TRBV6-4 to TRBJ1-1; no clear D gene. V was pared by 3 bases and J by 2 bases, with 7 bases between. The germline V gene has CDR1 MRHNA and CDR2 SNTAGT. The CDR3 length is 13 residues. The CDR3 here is CASSEQANTEAFF. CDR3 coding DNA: TGTGCCAGCAGTGAGCAGGCAAACACTGAAGCTTTCTTT.

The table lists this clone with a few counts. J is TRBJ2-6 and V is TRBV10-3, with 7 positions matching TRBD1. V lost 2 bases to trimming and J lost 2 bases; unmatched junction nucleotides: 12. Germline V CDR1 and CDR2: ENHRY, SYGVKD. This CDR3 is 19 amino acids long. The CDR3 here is CAISEPKQGRWPGANVLTF. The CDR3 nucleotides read TGTGCCATCAGTGAGCCGAAACAGGGGCGGTGGCCTGGGGCCAACGTCCTGACTTTC.

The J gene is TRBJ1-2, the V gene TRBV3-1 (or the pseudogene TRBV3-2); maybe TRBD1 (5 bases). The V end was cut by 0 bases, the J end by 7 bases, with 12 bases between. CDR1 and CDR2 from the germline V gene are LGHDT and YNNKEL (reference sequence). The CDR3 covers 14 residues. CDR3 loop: CASSQDIRALGYTF. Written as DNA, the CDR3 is TGTGCCAGCAGCCAAGATATCAGGGCTCTTGGCTACACCTTC.

The CDR3 nucleotides are TGTGCCAGCAGTGAACAGGGTGAAAAACTGTTTTTT. Translating gives CASSEQGEKLFF. The chain recombines TRBV6-1 with TRBJ1-4; D may be TRBD1 (5 bases). The CDR3 spans 12 residues. Trimming stripped 2 bases from V and 7 bases from J, with 5 bases between. In germline, CDR1 is MNHNS, CDR2 SASEGT.

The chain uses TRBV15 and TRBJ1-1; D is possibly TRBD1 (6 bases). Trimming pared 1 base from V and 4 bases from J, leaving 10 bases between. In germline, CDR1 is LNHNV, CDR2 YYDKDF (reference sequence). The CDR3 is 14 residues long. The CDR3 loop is CATSRVGGPTEAFF. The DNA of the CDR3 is TGTGCCACCAGCAGAGTGGGGGGGCCCACTGAAGCTTTCTTT.